This is a list of T cell receptor beta chains from one sample in a study of blood T cell repertoires in COVID-19. Profiled with immunoSEQ multiplex PCR; TCRdb holds only in-frame clones, not every one. The sample shows approximately 450,000 clones, 85% to 90% of them seen only once. The specimen was PBMCs or T cells enriched from blood (not recorded which). Receptors were obtained from a man under 40 who had recovered from COVID-19. The CDR3 runs from the conserved cysteine through the conserved F or W. A D gene is named only where the DNA matches it firmly. The size field is filled for only some rows; it gives once, few, many or a size class.

>TRBV24-1|-|TRBJ1-2|TRBD1
CATSGPGQGEDGYTF
TGTGCCACCAGTGGCCCGGGACAGGGAGAGGATGGCTACACCTTC
>TRBV28|once|TRBJ1-2|TRBD1
CASSADRDPYGYTF
TGTGCCAGCAGTGCCGACAGGGACCCCTATGGCTACACCTTC
>TRBV7-9|-|TRBJ2-3|TRBD1
CASSLGQVGADTQYF
TGTGCCAGCAGCCTGGGACAGGTCGGAGCAGATACGCAGTATTTT
>TRBV28|-|TRBJ1-1|-
CASMGAGWNTEAFF
TGTGCCAGCATGGGGGCAGGATGGAACACTGAAGCTTTCTTT
>TRBV18|once|TRBJ1-1|-
CASSLGQLMNTEAFF
TGTGCCAGCTCACTAGGACAGCTTATGAACACTGAAGCTTTCTTT
>TRBV28|-|TRBJ1-4|-
CASFATTNEKLFF
TGTGCCAGCTTTGCGACAACTAATGAAAAACTGTTTTTT
>TRBV5-1|-|TRBJ1-5|TRBD1
CASCPGTGDRQPQHF
TGCGCCAGCTGCCCCGGGACAGGGGACCGTCAGCCCCAGCATTTT
>TRBV7-3|-|TRBJ2-5|-
CASSLGLEGTQYF
TGTGCCAGCAGCTTAGGGCTAGAGGGGACCCAGTACTTC
>TRBV25-1|-|TRBJ1-1|-
CASSEQNTEAFF
TGTGCCAGCAGTGAACAGAACACTGAAGCTTTCTTT
>TRBV29-1|-|TRBJ1-1|-
CSVTEEAFF
TGCAGCGTGACAGAGGAAGCTTTCTTT
>TRBV30|-|TRBJ2-1|TRBD1
CAWSKTGTGAYNEQFF
TGTGCCTGGAGTAAGACCGGGACAGGGGCGTACAATGAGCAGTTCTTC
>TRBV27|-|TRBJ2-7|-
CASSLTDIASGSYEQYF
TGTGCCAGCAGTTTAACGGATATAGCATCGGGTTCCTACGAGCAGTACTTC
>TRBV19|-|TRBJ2-7|TRBD2
CASSSLAGVEGTYEQYF
TGTGCCAGTAGTAGCCTAGCGGGAGTAGAGGGAACCTACGAGCAGTACTTC
>TRBV28|-|TRBJ2-7|TRBD1
CASIRPGTGFEQYF
TGTGCCAGCATTCGTCCCGGGACAGGGTTCGAGCAGTACTTC
>TRBV27|-|TRBJ1-6|-
CASKGGYNSPLHF
TGTGCCAGCAAAGGGGGATATAATTCACCCCTCCACTTT
>TRBV30|-|TRBJ1-5|-
CAWSNQEDQPQHF
TGTGCCTGGAGTAACCAGGAAGATCAGCCCCAGCATTTT
>TRBV7-2|-|TRBJ2-5|-
CASSLVFGQETQYF
TGTGCCAGCAGCTTAGTCTTCGGGCAAGAGACCCAGTACTTC
>TRBV3-1/TRBV3-2|-|TRBJ2-2|TRBD1
CASSFARGYTGELFF
TGTGCCAGCAGCTTCGCCAGGGGGTATACCGGGGAGCTGTTTTTT
>TRBV7-3|-|TRBJ2-1|-
CASSLGDTGEQFF
TGTGCCAGCAGCTTAGGAGATACAGGGGAGCAGTTCTTC
>TRBV9|once|TRBJ2-2|-
CASSSGQRGTGELFF
TGTGCCAGCAGCTCGGGACAAAGAGGGACCGGGGAGCTGTTTTTT
>TRBV6-5|-|TRBJ1-4|-
CASLRTRGEKLFF
TGTGCCAGCCTTAGGACAAGGGGAGAAAAACTGTTTTTT
>TRBV29-1|-|TRBJ1-4|-
CSVPGTQEKLFF
TGCAGCGTTCCCGGGACACAGGAAAAACTGTTTTTT